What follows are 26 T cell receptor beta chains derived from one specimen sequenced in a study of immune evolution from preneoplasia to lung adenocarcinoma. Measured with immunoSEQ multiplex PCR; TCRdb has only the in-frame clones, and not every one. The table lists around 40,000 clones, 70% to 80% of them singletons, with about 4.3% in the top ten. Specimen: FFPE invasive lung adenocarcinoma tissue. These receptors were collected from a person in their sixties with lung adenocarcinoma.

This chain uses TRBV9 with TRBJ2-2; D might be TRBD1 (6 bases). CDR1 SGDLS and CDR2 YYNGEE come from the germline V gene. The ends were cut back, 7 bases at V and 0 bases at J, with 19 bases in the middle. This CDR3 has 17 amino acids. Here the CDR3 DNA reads TGTGCCAGCTTTGGGGGAAGGACAGCCTCGAACACCGGGGAGCTGTTTTTT. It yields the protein CASFGGRTASNTGELFF.

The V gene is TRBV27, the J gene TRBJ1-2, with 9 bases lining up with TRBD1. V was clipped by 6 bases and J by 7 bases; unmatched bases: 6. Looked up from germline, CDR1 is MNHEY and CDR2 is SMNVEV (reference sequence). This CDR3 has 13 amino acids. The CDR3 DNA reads TGTGCCAGCAGCTTCAGGACAGGGGCTGGCTACACCTTC. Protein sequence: CASSFRTGAGYTF.

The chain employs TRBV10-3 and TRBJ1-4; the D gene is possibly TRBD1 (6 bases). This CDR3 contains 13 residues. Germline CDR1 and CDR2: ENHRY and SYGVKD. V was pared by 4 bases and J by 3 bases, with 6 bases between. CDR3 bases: TGTGCCATCAGTGGGACAGCTAATGAAAAACTGTTTTTT. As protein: CAISGTANEKLFF.

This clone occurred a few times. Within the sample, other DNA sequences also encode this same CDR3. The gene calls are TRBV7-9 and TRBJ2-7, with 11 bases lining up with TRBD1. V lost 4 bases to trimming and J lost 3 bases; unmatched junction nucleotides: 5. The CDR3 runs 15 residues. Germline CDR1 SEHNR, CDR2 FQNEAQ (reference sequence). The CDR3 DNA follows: TGTGCCAGCAGCTCCGCCGGGACAGGGGGCTACGAGCAGTACTTC. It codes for CASSSAGTGGYEQYF.

In DNA, the CDR3 is TGCAGCGTTGAACAACAGTCTGGAAACACCATATATTTT. This encodes CSVEQQSGNTIYF. The chain carries TRBV29-1 and TRBJ1-3; no firm D call. CDR3 length equals 13 residues. The V gene lost 2 bases and the J gene lost 1 base, with 6 bases spanning the gap. CDR1 and CDR2 (germline): SQVTM, ANQGSEA.

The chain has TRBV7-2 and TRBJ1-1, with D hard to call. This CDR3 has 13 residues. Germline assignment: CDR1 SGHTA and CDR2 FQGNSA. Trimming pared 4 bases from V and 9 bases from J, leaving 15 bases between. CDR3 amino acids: CASSSGPQAQAFF. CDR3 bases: TGTGCCAGCAGCTCAGGCCCACAAGCCCAAGCTTTCTTT.

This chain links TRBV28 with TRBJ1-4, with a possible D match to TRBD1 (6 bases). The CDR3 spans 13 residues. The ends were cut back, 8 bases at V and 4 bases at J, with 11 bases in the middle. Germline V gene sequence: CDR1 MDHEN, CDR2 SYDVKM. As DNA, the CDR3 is TGTGCCAGCCTAGGGGGGGGTAATGAAAAACTGTTTTTT. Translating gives CASLGGGNEKLFF.

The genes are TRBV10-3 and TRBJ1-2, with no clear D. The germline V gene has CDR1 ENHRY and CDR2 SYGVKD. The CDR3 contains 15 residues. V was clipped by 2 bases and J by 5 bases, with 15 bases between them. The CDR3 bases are TGTGCCATCAGTGAGGGGAGAGACACGCGGTATGGCTACACCTTC. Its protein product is CAISEGRDTRYGYTF.

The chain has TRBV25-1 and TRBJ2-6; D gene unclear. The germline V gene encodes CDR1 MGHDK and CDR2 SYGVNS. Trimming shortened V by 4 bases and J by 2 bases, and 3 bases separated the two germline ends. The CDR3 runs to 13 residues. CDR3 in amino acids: CASSGTGANVLTF. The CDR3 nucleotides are TGTGCCAGCAGTGGAACTGGGGCCAACGTCCTGACTTTC.

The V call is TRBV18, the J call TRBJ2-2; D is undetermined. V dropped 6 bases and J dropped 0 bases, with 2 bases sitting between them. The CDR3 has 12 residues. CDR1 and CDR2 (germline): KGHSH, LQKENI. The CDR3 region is CASSPNTGELFF. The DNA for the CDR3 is TGTGCCAGCTCTCCGAACACCGGGGAGCTGTTTTTT.

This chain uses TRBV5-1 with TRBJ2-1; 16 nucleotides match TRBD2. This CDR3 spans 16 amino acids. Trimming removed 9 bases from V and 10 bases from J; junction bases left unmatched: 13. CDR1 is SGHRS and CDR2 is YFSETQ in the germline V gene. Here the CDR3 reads CATRESPGLAGGEQFF. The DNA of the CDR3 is TGCGCCACCCGAGAGAGCCCGGGACTAGCGGGAGGGGAGCAGTTCTTC. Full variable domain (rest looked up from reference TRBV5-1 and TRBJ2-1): KAGVTQTPRYLIKTRGQQVTLSCSPISGHRSVSWYQQTPGQGLQFLFEYFSETQRNKGNFPGRFSGRQFSNSRSEMNVSTLELGDSALYLCATRESPGLAGGEQFFGPGTRLTVL.

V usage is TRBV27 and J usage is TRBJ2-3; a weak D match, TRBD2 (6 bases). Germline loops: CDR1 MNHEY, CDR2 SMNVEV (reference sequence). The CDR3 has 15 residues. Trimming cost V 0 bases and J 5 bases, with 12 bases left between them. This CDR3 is CASSLSGGWGDTQYF. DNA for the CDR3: TGTGCCAGCAGTTTATCAGGAGGGTGGGGAGATACGCAGTATTTT.

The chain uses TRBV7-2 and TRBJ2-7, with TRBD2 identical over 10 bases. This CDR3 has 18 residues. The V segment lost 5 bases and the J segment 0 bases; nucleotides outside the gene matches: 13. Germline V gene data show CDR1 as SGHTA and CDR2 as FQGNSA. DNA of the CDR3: TGTGCCAGCAGCCGAAGGGGGTCAGCGGGAGGGAGCTCCTACGAGCAGTACTTC. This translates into CASSRRGSAGGSSYEQYF.

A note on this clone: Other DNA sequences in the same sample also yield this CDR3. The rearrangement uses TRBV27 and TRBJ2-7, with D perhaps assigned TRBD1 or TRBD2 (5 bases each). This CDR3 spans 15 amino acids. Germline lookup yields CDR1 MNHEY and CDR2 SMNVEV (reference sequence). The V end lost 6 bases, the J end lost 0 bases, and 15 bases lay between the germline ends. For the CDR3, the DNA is TGTGCCAGCAGCCTGGGACCAAATCCCTCCTACGAGCAGTACTTC. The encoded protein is CASSLGPNPSYEQYF.

Here the CDR3 reads CASSYPRSGFYGYTF. The DNA for the CDR3 is TGTGCCAGCAGTTACCCCCGTTCAGGTTTCTATGGCTACACCTTC. The chain joins TRBV6-5 to TRBJ1-2; no firm D call. The CDR3 consists of 15 residues. Germline-derived CDR1 and CDR2 are MNHEY and SVGAGI. The V end was cut by 2 bases, the J end by 4 bases, with 14 bases between.

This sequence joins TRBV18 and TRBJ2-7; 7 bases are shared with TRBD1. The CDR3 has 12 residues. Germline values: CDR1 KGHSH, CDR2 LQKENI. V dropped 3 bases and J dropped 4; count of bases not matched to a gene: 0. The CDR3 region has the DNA TGTGCCAGCTCACCGGACAGGTACGAGCAGTACTTC. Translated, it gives CASSPDRYEQYF. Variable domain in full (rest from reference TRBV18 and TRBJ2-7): NAGVMQNPRHLVRRRGQEARLRCSPMKGHSHVYWYRQLPEEGLKFMVYLQKENIIDESGMPKERFSAEFPKEGPSILRIQQVVRGDSAAYFCASSPDRYEQYFGPGTRLTVT.

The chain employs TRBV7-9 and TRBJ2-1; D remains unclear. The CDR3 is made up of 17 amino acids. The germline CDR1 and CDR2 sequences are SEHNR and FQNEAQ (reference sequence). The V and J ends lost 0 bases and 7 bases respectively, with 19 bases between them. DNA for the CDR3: TGTGCCAGCAGCTTAGCGCTTGGATATAGGTCTCGGAATGAGCAGTTCTTC. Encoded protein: CASSLALGYRSRNEQFF.

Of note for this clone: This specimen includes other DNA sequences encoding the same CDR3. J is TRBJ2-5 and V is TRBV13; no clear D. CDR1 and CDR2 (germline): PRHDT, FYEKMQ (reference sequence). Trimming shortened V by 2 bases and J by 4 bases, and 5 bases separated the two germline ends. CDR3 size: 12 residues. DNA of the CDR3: TGTGCCAGCAGCTTACCGGGAGAGACCCAGTACTTC. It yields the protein CASSLPGETQYF.

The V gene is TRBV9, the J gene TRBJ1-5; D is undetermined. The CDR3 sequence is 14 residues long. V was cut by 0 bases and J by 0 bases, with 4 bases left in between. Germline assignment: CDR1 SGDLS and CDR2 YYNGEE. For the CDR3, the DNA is TGTGCCAGCAGCGTAGACAGTAGCAATCAGCCCCAGCATTTT. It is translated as CASSVDSSNQPQHF.

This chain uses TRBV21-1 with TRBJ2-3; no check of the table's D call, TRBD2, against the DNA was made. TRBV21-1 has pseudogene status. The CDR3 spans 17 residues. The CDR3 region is CASSARVQTSATDTQYF. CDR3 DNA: TGTGCCAGCAGCGCGAGGGTCCAAACTAGCGCCACAGATACGCAGTATTTT.

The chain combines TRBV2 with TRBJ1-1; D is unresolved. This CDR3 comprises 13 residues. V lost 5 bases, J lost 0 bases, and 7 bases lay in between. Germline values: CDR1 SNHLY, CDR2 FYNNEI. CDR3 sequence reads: CASSNDVNTEAFF. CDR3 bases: TGTGCCAGCAGTAACGACGTGAACACTGAAGCTTTCTTT.

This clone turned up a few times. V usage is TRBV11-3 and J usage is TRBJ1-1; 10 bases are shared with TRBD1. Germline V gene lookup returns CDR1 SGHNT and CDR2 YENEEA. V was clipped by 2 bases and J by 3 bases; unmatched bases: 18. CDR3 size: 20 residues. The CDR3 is CASSLPYPPGQGMLDTEAFF. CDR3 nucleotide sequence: TGTGCCAGCAGCTTACCATACCCGCCGGGACAGGGGATGTTGGACACTGAAGCTTTCTTT.

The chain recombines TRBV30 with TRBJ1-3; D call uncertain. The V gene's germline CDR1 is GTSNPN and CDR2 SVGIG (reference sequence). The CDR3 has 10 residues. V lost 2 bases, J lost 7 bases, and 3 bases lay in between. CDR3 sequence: CAWSRNTIYF. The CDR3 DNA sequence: TGTGCCTGGAGTAGGAACACCATATATTTT.

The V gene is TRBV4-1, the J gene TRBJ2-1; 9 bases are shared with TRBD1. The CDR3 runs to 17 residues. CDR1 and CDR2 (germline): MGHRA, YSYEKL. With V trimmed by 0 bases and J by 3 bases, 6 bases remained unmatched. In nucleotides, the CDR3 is TGCGCCAGCAGCCAAGATTGGGGGACAGGGAACTACAATGAGCAGTTCTTC. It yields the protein CASSQDWGTGNYNEQFF.

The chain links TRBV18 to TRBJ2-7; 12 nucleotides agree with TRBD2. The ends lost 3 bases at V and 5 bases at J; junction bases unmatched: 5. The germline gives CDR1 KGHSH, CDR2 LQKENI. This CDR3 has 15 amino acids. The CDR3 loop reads CASSPRTSGIDEQYF. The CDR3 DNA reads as TGTGCCAGCTCACCCCGGACTAGCGGGATCGACGAGCAGTACTTC. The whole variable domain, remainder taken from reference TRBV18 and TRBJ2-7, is NAGVMQNPRHLVRRRGQEARLRCSPMKGHSHVYWYRQLPEEGLKFMVYLQKENIIDESGMPKERFSAEFPKEGPSILRIQQVVRGDSAAYFCASSPRTSGIDEQYFGPGTRLTVT.

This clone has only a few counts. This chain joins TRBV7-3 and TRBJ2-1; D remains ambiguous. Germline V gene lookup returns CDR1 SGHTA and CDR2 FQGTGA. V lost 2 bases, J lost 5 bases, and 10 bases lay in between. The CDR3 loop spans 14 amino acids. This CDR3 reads CASSLGRTNNEQFF. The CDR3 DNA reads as TGTGCCAGCAGCTTAGGACGGACGAACAATGAGCAGTTCTTC.